This TCR beta chain appears in the sequencing data of a study of T cell responses to AZD1222 COVID-19 vaccine. Trimming stripped 7 bases from V and 0 bases from J, with 13 bases between. The CDR3 sequence is 14 residues long. Germline V gene data show CDR1 as MDHEN and CDR2 as SYDVKM. Generated by immunoSEQ multiplex PCR, the TCRdb table keeps only in-frame clones and is missing some. The sample has roughly 80,000 clones, over 75% seen once. This clone was observed once. The antigen is undetermined. Study outcomes and limitations: The breadth and depth of Spike-specific TCRs increased once two AZD1222 doses had been given.

Here the sequenced sample was peripheral blood, taken on day 0 of MenACWY control vaccination. The chain is built from TRBV28 and TRBJ2-7; D is undetermined. This receptor was obtained from an adult in good health. The CDR3 is CASTSDLYSYEQYF. CDR3 coding DNA: TGTGCCAGCACCTCCGACCTATACTCCTACGAGCAGTACTTC.